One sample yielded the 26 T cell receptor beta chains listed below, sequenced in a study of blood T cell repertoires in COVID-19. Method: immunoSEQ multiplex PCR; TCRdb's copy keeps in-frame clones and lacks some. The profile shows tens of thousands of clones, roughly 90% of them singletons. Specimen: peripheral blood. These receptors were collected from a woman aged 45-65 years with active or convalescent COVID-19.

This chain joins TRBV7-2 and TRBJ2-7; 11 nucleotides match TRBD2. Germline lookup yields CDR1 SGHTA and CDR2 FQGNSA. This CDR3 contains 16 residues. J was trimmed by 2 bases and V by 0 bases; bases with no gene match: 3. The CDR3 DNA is TGTGCCAGCAGCTTAGCCCCGGGACTAGCGGCCTACGAGCAGTACTTC. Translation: CASSLAPGLAAYEQYF. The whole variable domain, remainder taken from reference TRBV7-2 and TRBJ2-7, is GAGVSQSPSNKVTEKGKDVELRCDPISGHTALYWYRQSLGQGLEFLIYFQGNSAPDKSGLPSDRFSAERTGGSVSTLTIQRTQQEDSAVYLCASSLAPGLAAYEQYFGPGTRLTVT.

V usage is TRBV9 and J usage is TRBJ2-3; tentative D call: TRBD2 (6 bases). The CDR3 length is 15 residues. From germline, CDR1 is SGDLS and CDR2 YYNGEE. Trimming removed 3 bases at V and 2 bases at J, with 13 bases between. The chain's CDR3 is CASSGGLYITDTQYF. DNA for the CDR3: TGTGCCAGCAGCGGCGGACTATATATCACAGATACGCAGTATTTT.

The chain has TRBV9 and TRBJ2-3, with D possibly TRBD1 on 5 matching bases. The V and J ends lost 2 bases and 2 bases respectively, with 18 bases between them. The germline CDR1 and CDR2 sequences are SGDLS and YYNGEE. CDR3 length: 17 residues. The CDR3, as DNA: TGTGCCAGCAGCGTCTTCGACAGCTACCTAATCACAGATACGCAGTATTTT. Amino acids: CASSVFDSYLITDTQYF.

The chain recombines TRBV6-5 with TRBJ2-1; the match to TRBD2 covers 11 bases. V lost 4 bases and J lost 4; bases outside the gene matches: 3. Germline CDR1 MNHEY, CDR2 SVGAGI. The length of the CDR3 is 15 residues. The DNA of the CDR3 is TGTGCCAGCAGTTCCGGGACTAGCGGATACAATGAGCAGTTCTTC. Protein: CASSSGTSGYNEQFF.

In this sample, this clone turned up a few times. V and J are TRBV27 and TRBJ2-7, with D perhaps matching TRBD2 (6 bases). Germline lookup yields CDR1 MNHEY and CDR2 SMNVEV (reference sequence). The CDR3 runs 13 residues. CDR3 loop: CASSRLDSYEQYF. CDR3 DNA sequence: TGTGCTTCCAGCCGACTAGATTCCTACGAGCAGTACTTC.

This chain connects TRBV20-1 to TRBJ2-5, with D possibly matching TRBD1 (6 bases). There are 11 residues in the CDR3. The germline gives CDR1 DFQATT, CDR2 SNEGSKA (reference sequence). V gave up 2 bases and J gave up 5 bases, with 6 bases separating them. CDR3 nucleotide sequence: TGCAGTGCTAGACAGGGGGAGACCCAGTACTTC. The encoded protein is CSARQGETQYF.

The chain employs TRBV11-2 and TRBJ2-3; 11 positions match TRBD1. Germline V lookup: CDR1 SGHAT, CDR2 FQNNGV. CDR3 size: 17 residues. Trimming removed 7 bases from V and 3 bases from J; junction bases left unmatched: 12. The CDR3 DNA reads TGTGCCAGCACCAAACGAGGGACAGGGGGTTTGACAGATACGCAGTATTTT. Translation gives CASTKRGTGGLTDTQYF.

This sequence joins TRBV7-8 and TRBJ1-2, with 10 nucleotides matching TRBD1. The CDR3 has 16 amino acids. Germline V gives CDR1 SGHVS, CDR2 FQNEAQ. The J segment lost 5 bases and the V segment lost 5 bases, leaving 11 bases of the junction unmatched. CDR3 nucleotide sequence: TGTGCCAGCAGCCCAAGGGGACAGGGGCTTGTTTATGGCTACACCTTC. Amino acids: CASSPRGQGLVYGYTF.

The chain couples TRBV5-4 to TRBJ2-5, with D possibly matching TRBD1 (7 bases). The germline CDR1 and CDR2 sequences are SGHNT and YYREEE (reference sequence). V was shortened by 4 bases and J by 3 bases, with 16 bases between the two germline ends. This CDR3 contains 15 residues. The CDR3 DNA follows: TGTGCCAGCAGCGGAACCAGGGGGGATAAAGAGACCCAGTACTTC. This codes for CASSGTRGDKETQYF.

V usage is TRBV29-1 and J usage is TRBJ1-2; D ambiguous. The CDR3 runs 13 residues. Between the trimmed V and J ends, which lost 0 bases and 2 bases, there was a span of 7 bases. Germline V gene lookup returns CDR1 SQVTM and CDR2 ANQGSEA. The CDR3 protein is CSVEDSGNYGYTF. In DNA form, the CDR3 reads TGCAGCGTTGAAGATTCAGGAAACTATGGCTACACCTTC.

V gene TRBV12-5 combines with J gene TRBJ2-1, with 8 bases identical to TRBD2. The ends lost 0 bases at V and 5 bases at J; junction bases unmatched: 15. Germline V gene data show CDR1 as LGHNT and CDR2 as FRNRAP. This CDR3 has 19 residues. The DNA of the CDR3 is TGTGCTAGTGGTTTGGTTGACTCTTTTAGCGGGAAGGGCAACAATGAGCAGTTCTTC. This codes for CASGLVDSFSGKGNNEQFF.

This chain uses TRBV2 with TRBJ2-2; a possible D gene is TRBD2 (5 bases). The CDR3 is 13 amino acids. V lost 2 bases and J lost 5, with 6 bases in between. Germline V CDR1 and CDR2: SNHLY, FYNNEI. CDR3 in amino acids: CASSERGTGELFF. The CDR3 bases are TGTGCCAGCAGTGAACGGGGAACCGGGGAGCTGTTTTTT.

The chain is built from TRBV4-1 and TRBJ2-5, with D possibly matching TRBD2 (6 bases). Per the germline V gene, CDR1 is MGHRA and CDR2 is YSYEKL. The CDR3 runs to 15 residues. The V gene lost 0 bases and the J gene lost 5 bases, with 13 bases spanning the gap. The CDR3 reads CASSQEVWSGETQYF. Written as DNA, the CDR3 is TGCGCCAGCAGCCAAGAAGTGTGGAGCGGGGAGACCCAGTACTTC.

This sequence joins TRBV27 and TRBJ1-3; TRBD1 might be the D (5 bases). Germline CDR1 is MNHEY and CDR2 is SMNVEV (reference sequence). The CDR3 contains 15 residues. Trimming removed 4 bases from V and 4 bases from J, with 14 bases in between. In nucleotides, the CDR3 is TGTGCCAGCAGTTCCCTACAGGTTCCAGGAAACACCATATATTTT. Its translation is CASSSLQVPGNTIYF.

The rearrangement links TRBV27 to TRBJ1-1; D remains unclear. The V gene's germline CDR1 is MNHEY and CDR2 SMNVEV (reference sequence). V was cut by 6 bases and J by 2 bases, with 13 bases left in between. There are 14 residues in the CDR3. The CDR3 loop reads CASRLLETNTEAFF. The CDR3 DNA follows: TGTGCCAGCAGACTTTTAGAGACAAACACTGAAGCTTTCTTT.

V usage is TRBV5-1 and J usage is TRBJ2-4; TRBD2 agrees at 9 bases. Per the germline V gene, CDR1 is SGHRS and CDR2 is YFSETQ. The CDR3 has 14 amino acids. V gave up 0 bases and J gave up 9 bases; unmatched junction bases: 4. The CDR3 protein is CASSLVAGDSIQYF. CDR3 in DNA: TGCGCCAGCAGCTTGGTAGCGGGAGATTCCATTCAGTACTTC.

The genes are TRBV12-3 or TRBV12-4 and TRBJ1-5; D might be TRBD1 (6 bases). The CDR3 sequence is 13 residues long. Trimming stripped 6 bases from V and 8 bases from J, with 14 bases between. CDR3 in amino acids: CASSHETGKPQHF. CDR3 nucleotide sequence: TGTGCCAGCAGCCATGAGACAGGAAAGCCCCAGCATTTT.

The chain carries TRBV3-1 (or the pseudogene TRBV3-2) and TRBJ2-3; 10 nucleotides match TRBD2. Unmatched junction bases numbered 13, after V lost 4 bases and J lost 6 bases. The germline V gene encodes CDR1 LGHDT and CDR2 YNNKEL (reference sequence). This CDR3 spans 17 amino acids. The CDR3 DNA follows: TGTGCCAGCAGCCGGGGTCCTAGCGGGAGTGTCGGGGATACGCAGTATTTT. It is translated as CASSRGPSGSVGDTQYF.

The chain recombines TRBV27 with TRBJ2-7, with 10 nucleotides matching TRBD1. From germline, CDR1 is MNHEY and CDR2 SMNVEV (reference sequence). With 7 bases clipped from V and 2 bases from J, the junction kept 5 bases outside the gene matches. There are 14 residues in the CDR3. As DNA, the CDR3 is TGTGCCAGCAAAGGGACAGGGGCCCCCTACGAGCAGTACTTC. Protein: CASKGTGAPYEQYF.

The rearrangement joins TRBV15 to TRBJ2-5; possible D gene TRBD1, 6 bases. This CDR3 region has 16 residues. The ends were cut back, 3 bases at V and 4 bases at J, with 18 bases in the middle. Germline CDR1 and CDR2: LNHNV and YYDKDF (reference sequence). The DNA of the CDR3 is TGTGCCACCAGCAGTCTCGAGGGTTTGACAGGAGAGACCCAGTACTTC. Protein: CATSSLEGLTGETQYF.

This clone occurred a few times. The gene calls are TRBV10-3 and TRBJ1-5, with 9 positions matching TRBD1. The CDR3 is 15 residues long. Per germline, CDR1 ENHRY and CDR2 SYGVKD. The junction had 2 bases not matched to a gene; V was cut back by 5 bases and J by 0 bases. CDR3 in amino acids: CAISRQGDSNQPQHF. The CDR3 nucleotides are TGTGCCATCAGTCGACAGGGGGATAGCAATCAGCCCCAGCATTTT.

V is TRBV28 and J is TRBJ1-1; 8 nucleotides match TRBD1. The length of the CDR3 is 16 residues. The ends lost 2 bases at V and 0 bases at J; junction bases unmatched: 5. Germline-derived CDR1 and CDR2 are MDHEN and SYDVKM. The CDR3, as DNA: TGTGCCAGCAGTTTAGCACAGGGGGGCATGAACACTGAAGCTTTCTTT. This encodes CASSLAQGGMNTEAFF.

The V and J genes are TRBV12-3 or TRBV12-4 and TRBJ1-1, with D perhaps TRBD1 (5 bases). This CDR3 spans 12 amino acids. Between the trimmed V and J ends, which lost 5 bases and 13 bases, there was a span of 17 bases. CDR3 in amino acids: CASSLQGRKDFF. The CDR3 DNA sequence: TGTGCCAGCAGTCTCCAGGGTCGTAAGGATTTCTTT.

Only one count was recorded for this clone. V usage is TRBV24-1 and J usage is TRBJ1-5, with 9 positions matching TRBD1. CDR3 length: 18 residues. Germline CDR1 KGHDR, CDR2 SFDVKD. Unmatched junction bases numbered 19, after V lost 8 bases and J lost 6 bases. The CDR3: CATTESRDRAWRSQPQHF. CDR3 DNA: TGTGCCACCACCGAGTCCCGGGACAGGGCGTGGAGGTCTCAGCCCCAGCATTTT.

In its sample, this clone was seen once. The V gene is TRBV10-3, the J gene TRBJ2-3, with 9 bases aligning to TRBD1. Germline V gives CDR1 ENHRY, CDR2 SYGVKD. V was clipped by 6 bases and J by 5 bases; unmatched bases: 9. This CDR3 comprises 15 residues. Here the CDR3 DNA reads TGTGCCATCAGCTTAGGGACAGGGTCTCGAGATACGCAGTATTTT. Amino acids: CAISLGTGSRDTQYF.

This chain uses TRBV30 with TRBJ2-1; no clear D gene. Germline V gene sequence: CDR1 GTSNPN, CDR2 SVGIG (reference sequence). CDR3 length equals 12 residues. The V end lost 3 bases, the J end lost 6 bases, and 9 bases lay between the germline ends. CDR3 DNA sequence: TGTGCCTGGAGCCTACTCCGCAATGAGCAGTTCTTC. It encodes CAWSLLRNEQFF.